This entry is about one T cell receptor beta chain. Its matching antigen is unknown. In germline, CDR1 is MNHNS, CDR2 SASEGT. The CDR3 loop spans 18 amino acids. Trimming stripped 6 bases from V and 0 bases from J, with 21 bases between. Next came a second PCR, run for about 7 to 12 cycles, which used a sample-barcoded 5' primer along with a J-beta primer mix. TCRdb re-called the 5' RACE reads through MiXCR, storing one row per CDR3 protein. This table has about 760,000 distinct CDR3 sequences, roughly 25% appearing once. The data derive from a study of blood T cells in healthy people across ages. Whole-study findings and limits: Older individuals had lower TCR beta diversity per million T cells (the decline was roughly linear). When set beside aged donors, long-lived donors presented more naive CD4+ cells and higher diversity.

The same sample was also used in a study of T cells of mothers and their children. From that second work: cDNA synthesis used all extracted RNA, about 1.5 ug per 15 ul. Every mother supplied over 9 million TCR beta CDR3 reads and every child 2.5 million to 3.5 million.

Sequencing used blood. This receptor was obtained from a boy aged 5 to 17 in good health. The chain links TRBV6-1 to TRBJ2-4; D is possibly TRBD1 (6 bases). This CDR3 reads CASSEPYPGQLAKNIQYF. CDR3 coding DNA: TGTGCCAGCAGCGAACCCTACCCCGGACAGTTAGCCAAAAACATTCAGTACTTC.